This TCR beta chain is from a study of a mutant IDH1 vaccine in newly diagnosed glioma. About this clone itself: Its antigen is currently unknown.

Documented time point: week 11, during vaccination. Alongside topical imiquimod, each dose of vaccine comprised 300 ug of mutant IDH1 20-mer peptide. This table comes from immunoSEQ multiplex PCR, and its TCRdb copy is limited to in-frame clones, with some not included. In the table there are roughly 130,000 clones, around 77% of which are singletons. Sequencing used PBMCs, obtained from a glioma patient whose treatment included an IDH1 peptide vaccine. This TCR was recovered from a man aged 35-49 years with glioma.

CDR3 sequence (DNA): TGTGCCAGCAGCTCACTACTGGACACCGGGGAGCTGTTTTTT. As protein: CASSSLLDTGELFF. The V and J genes are TRBV11-2 and TRBJ2-2; D is unclear. The V end lost 4 bases, the J end lost 3 bases, and 9 bases lay between the germline ends. The CDR3 has 14 amino acids. CDR1 SGHAT and CDR2 FQNNGV come from the germline V gene.